This T cell receptor beta chain was identified in a study of T cell repertoires in ileal Crohn's disease. The germline V and J ends were trimmed by 2 bases and 0 bases, with 14 bases remaining between them. CDR1 is SGHRS, CDR2 YFSETQ, per germline. The CDR3 has 16 residues. Produced via immunoSEQ multiplex PCR; TCRdb's table is partial and in-frame only. In the table there are roughly 11,000 clones, about 70% of which are singletons. The chain has TRBV5-1 and TRBJ1-1; D may be TRBD1 (6 bases). Sequencing used ileal tissue. This TCR came from an adult with Crohn's disease. The CDR3 loop reads CASSLSQGSMNTEAFF. The CDR3 region has the DNA TGCGCCAGCAGCTTATCACAGGGAAGCATGAACACTGAAGCTTTCTTT.